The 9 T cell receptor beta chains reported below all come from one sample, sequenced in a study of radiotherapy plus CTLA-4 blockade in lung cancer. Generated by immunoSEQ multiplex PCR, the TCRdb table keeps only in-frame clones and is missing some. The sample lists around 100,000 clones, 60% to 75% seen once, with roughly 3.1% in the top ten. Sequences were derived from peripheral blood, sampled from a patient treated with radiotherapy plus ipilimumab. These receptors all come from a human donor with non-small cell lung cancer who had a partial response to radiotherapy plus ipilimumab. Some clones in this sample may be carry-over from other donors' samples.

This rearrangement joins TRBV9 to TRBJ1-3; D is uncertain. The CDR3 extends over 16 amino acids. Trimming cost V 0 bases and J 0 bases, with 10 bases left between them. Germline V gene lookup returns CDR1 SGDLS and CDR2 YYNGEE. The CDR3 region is CASSVEVGYSGNTIYF. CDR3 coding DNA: TGTGCCAGCAGCGTAGAGGTCGGGTACTCTGGAAACACCATATATTTT.

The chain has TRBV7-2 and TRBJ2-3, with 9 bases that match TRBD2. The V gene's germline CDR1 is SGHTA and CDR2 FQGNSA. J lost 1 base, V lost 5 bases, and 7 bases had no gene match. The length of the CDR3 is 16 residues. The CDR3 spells CASSKGLALRTDTQYF. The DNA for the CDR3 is TGTGCCAGCAGCAAGGGACTAGCCCTCCGCACAGATACGCAGTATTTT.

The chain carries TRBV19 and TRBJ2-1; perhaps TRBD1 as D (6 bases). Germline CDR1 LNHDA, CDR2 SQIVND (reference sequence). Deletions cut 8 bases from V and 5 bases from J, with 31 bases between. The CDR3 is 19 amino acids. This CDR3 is CASGSGYGRGLSTNNEQFF. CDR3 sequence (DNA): TGTGCCAGTGGTTCCGGGTATGGCAGGGGCCTCTCAACAAACAATGAGCAGTTCTTC.

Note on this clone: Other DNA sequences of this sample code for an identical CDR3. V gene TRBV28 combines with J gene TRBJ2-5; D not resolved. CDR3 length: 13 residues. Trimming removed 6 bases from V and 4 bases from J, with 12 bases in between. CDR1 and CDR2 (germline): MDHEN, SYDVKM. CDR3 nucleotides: TGTGCCAGCAGCTACTCGTCCCCAGAGACCCAGTACTTC. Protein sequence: CASSYSSPETQYF.

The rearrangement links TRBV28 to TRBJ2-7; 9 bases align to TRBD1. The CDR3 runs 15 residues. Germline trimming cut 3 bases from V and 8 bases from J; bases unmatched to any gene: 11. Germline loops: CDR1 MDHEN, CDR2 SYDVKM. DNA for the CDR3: TGTGCCAGCAGTTTGGGGACAGGGCCCTTTAAGCAGCAGTACTTC. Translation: CASSLGTGPFKQQYF.

CDR3 amino acids: CASSQGSARTGANVLTF. CDR3 DNA: TGCGCCAGCAGCCAAGGATCCGCTAGAACTGGGGCCAACGTCCTGACTTTC. The chain uses TRBV4-3 and TRBJ2-6; no reliable D call. Germline assignment: CDR1 LGHNA and CDR2 YSLEER. The V and J ends lost 1 base and 2 bases respectively, with 12 bases between them. The CDR3 loop spans 17 amino acids.

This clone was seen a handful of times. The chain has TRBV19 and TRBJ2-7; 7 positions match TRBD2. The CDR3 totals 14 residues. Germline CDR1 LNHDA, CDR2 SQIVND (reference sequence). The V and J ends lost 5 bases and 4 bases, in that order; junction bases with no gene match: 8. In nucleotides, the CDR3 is TGTGCCAGTAGTGGGAGGGGCACACCTTACGAGCAGTACTTC. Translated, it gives CASSGRGTPYEQYF.

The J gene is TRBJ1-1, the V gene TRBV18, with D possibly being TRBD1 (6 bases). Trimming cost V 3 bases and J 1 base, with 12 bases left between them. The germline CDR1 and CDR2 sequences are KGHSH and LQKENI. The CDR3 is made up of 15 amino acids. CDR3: CASSPQTGQNTEAFF. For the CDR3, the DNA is TGTGCCAGCTCACCCCAGACAGGACAGAACACTGAAGCTTTCTTT.

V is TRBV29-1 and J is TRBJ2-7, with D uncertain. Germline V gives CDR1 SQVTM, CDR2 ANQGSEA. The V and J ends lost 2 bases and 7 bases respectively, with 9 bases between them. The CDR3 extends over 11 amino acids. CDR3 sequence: CSVEILGEQYF. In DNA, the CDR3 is TGCAGCGTTGAAATACTCGGGGAGCAGTACTTC.